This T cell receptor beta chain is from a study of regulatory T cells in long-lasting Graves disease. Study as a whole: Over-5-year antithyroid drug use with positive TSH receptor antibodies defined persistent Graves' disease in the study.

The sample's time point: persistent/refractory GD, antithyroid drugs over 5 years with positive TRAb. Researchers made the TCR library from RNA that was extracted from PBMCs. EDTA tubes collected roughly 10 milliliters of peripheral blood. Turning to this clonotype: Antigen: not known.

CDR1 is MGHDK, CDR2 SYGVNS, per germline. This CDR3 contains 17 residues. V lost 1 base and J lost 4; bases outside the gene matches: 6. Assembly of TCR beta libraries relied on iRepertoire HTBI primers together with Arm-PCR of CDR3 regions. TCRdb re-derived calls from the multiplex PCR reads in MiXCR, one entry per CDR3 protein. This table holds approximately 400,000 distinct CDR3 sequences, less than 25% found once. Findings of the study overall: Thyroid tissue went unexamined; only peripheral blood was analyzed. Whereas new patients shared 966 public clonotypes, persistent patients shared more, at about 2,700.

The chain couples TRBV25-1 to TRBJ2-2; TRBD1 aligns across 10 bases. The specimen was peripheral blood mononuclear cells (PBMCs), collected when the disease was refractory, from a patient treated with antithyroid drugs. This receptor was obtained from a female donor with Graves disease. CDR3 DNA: TGTGCCAGCAGTGAATTCGGGGGGACAGGGGTCACCGGGGAGCTGTTTTTT. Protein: CASSEFGGTGVTGELFF.